The present T cell receptor (beta chain) was sequenced within a study of PD-1 blockade in classical Hodgkin lymphoma. Findings and caveats of the study: The study reported lower baseline TCR diversity in newly diagnosed patients than in healthy donors.

This clone was seen just once. Antigen specificity is unknown. Relapse after autologous stem cell transplantation occurred in every patient, and brentuximab vedotin exposure varied. Magnetic negative selection was used to purify CD4+ T cells from PBMCs that had been thawed. Complete response, partial response or progressive disease constituted the best responses recorded. Method: immunoSEQ multiplex PCR; TCRdb's copy keeps in-frame clones and lacks some. This table holds 7,000 to 8,000 clones, more than 70% found once. V lost 0 bases to trimming and J lost 10 bases, with 10 bases between them. The germline gives CDR1 SGDLS, CDR2 YYNGEE. The CDR3 spans 13 residues.

This chain links TRBV9 with TRBJ1-4; D remains ambiguous. Sequenced here: CD4+ T cells from blood, sampled at baseline. The sequence was collected from a human donor with classical Hodgkin lymphoma. CDR3 sequence: CASSVETGGKLFF. The CDR3 DNA is TGTGCCAGCAGCGTAGAGACTGGCGGAAAACTGTTTTTT.